One sample yielded the 2 T cell receptor beta chains listed below, sequenced in a study of blood T cell repertoires in COVID-19. Sequencing used immunoSEQ multiplex PCR; TCRdb keeps in-frame clones, though not all of them. The repertoire consists of 200,000 to 250,000 clones, with approximately 90% occurring once and the leading ten covering roughly 4.2%. The sequenced sample consisted of peripheral blood. The receptor set was obtained from a man over 45 with acute or convalescent COVID-19.

V usage is TRBV5-1 and J usage is TRBJ1-1; 7 nucleotides align to TRBD1. CDR3 length: 16 residues. The germline V gene has CDR1 SGHRS and CDR2 YFSETQ. V lost 2 bases and J lost 1; bases outside the gene matches: 8. The CDR3 DNA sequence: TGCGCCAGCAGCTTCGGACAGGAGTCCTGGAACACTGAAGCTTTCTTT. Its protein is CASSFGQESWNTEAFF.

V usage is TRBV27 and J usage is TRBJ1-5, with D maybe TRBD1 (5 bases). The CDR3 spans 14 residues. Germline CDR1 and CDR2: MNHEY and SMNVEV (reference sequence). Deletions cut 4 bases from V and 2 bases from J, with 9 bases between. CDR3 nucleotides: TGTGCCAGCAGTTCTCGCAGGGGCAATCAGCCCCAGCATTTT. It translates to CASSSRRGNQPQHF.